These T cell receptor beta chains were read from a single sample in a study of brain T cells in children with intractable seizures. Repertoires were generated with immunoSEQ multiplex PCR, while TCRdb's copy carries only in-frame clones and drops some. The table has 70,000 to 90,000 clones, 85% to 95% seen once. The sequenced sample was peripheral blood, obtained at surgery. These receptors were collected from a boy in the first two years of life with tuberous sclerosis and intractable seizures. CDR3s include the opening cysteine and the closing phenylalanine or tryptophan. A D gene is named only where the DNA matches it firmly. For some rows the clone size is stated as once, few or many, or as a class when expanded; others skip it.

clone size: NA
J gene: TRBJ2-5
V gene: TRBV5-6
D gene: TRBD2
CDR3 protein: CASRGAGGQETQYF
CDR3 DNA: TGTGCCAGCAGAGGAGCGGGGGGGCAAGAGACCCAGTACTTC

clone size: NA
J gene: TRBJ1-2
V gene: TRBV30
D gene: TRBD1
CDR3 protein: CAWSWDSHYGYTF
CDR3 DNA: TGTGCCTGGAGTTGGGACAGTCACTATGGCTACACCTTC

clone size: NA
J gene: TRBJ2-3
V gene: TRBV28
D gene: NA
CDR3 protein: CASRLLGDTQYF
CDR3 DNA: TGTGCCAGCAGACTCCTTGGAGATACGCAGTATTTT

clone size: once
J gene: TRBJ2-2
V gene: TRBV7-6
D gene: TRBD2
CDR3 protein: CASSLEAGGPPTGELFF
CDR3 DNA: TGTGCCAGCAGCTTAGAAGCGGGGGGGCCCCCCACCGGGGAGCTGTTTTTT

clone size: NA
J gene: TRBJ1-2
V gene: TRBV27
D gene: TRBD1
CDR3 protein: CASSLSGTGGNYGYTF
CDR3 DNA: TGTGCCAGCAGTTTATCGGGGACAGGCGGTAACTATGGCTACACCTTC

clone size: NA
J gene: TRBJ2-7
V gene: TRBV4-1
D gene: TRBD1
CDR3 protein: CASSQRSSGSGQGYEQYF
CDR3 DNA: TGCGCCAGCAGCCAAAGGTCCTCGGGATCGGGACAGGGATACGAGCAGTACTTC

clone size: NA
J gene: TRBJ2-2
V gene: TRBV4-2
D gene: TRBD2
CDR3 protein: CASSHPLAGGSGELFF
CDR3 DNA: TGTGCCAGCAGCCACCCTCTAGCGGGAGGATCCGGGGAGCTGTTTTTT

clone size: NA
J gene: TRBJ1-1
V gene: TRBV6-5
D gene: NA
CDR3 protein: CASSYSETMNTEAFF
CDR3 DNA: TGTGCCAGCAGTTACTCTGAGACAATGAACACTGAAGCTTTCTTT

clone size: NA
J gene: TRBJ2-7
V gene: TRBV19
D gene: NA
CDR3 protein: CASSISVAGAGEQYF
CDR3 DNA: TGTGCCAGTAGTATCTCAGTGGCGGGGGCGGGCGAGCAGTACTTC

clone size: once
J gene: TRBJ2-7
V gene: TRBV7-2
D gene: NA
CDR3 protein: CASSPNSRSYEQYF
CDR3 DNA: TGTGCCAGCAGTCCAAACTCCAGGAGTTACGAGCAGTACTTC

clone size: NA
J gene: TRBJ2-7
V gene: TRBV5-8
D gene: NA
CDR3 protein: CASLQGGNYEQYF
CDR3 DNA: TGTGCCAGCCTACAGGGGGGGAATTACGAGCAGTACTTC

clone size: NA
J gene: TRBJ1-1
V gene: TRBV6-5
D gene: NA
CDR3 protein: CASSYSGVYTEAFF
CDR3 DNA: TGTGCCAGCAGTTACTCGGGTGTTTACACTGAAGCTTTCTTT

clone size: NA
J gene: TRBJ1-4
V gene: TRBV20-1
D gene: NA
CDR3 protein: CSASRQSFNEKLFF
CDR3 DNA: TGCAGTGCTAGTCGTCAGTCCTTTAATGAAAAACTGTTTTTT

clone size: once
J gene: TRBJ2-6
V gene: TRBV12-1
D gene: NA
CDR3 protein: CAIQPGQQFSGANVLTF
CDR3 DNA: TGTGCCATCCAACCGGGACAGCAATTCTCTGGGGCCAACGTCCTGACTTTC

clone size: NA
J gene: TRBJ1-5
V gene: TRBV10-3
D gene: NA
CDR3 protein: CAISAVPGSNQPQHF
CDR3 DNA: TGTGCCATCAGTGCGGTCCCCGGGAGCAATCAGCCCCAGCATTTT

clone size: NA
J gene: TRBJ2-3
V gene: TRBV10-3
D gene: TRBD2
CDR3 protein: CATRLAASTDTQYF
CDR3 DNA: TGTGCCACCCGACTAGCGGCTAGCACAGATACGCAGTATTTT

clone size: NA
J gene: TRBJ2-5
V gene: TRBV6-5
D gene: NA
CDR3 protein: CASSPGTPPTETQYF
CDR3 DNA: TGTGCCAGCAGTCCAGGGACTCCCCCGACGGAGACCCAGTACTTC

clone size: few
J gene: TRBJ1-1
V gene: TRBV6-5
D gene: NA
CDR3 protein: CASSYSGTLNTEAFF
CDR3 DNA: TGTGCCAGCAGTTACTCGGGCACCCTTAACACTGAAGCTTTCTTT

clone size: NA
J gene: TRBJ2-4
V gene: TRBV19
D gene: TRBD2
CDR3 protein: CASSIGLAGAKNIQYF
CDR3 DNA: TGTGCCAGTAGTATAGGACTAGCCGGTGCCAAAAACATTCAGTACTTC

clone size: NA
J gene: TRBJ2-1
V gene: TRBV5-1
D gene: TRBD2
CDR3 protein: CASSGTKRTSWFNFYNEQFF
CDR3 DNA: TGCGCCAGCAGCGGTACGAAAAGGACTAGCTGGTTTAACTTCTACAATGAGCAGTTCTTC